This TCR beta chain was found in a study of T cell responses to AZD1222 COVID-19 vaccine. Points from the study as a whole: Among AZD1222 vaccinees, only five to seven were seropositive at baseline.

Clones were read by immunoSEQ multiplex PCR, and TCRdb kept only the in-frame ones, dropping some. The sample shows some 180,000 clones, approximately 90% of them seen only once. This clone was picked up a small number of times. Its antigen is unknown. The CDR3 is 15 residues long. The germline CDR1 and CDR2 sequences are MDHEN and SYDVKM. The V gene lost 2 bases and the J gene lost 0 bases, with 5 bases spanning the gap. V usage is TRBV28 and J usage is TRBJ1-6, with D perhaps TRBD1 (5 bases). This sample comprised peripheral blood, obtained 28 days after the second AZD1222 dose. The receptor was isolated from an adult who received the AZD1222 COVID-19 vaccine. In DNA, the CDR3 is TGTGCCAGCAGTTTAGGGGGCTCCTATAATTCACCCCTCCACTTT. Translating gives CASSLGGSYNSPLHF.